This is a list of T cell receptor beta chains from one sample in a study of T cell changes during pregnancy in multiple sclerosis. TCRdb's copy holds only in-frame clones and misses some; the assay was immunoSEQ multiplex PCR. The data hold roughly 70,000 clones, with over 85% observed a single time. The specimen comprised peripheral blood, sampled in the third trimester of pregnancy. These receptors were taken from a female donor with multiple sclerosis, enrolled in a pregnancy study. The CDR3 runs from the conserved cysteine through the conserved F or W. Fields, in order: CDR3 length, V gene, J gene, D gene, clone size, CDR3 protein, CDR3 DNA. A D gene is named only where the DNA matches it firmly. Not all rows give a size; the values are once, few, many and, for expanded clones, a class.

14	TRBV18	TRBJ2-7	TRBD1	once	CASSPSGDSYEQYF	TGTGCCAGCTCTCCCTCAGGGGACAGCTACGAGCAGTACTTC
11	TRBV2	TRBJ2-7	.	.	CASNLPYEQYF	TGTGCCAGCAATCTCCCCTACGAGCAGTACTTC
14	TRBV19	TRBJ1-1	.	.	CASSIDRQNTEAFF	TGTGCCAGTAGTATCGACAGACAGAACACTGAAGCTTTCTTT
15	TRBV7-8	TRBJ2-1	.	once	CASSQRPGIHNEQFF	TGTGCCAGCAGCCAAAGGCCGGGAATCCACAATGAGCAGTTCTTC
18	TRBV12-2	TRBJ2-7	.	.	CASRPRTGSIEEPYEQYF	TGTGCAAGTCGCCCCCGGACAGGTTCGATAGAAGAGCCATACGAGCAGTACTTC
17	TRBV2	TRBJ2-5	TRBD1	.	CASSETGQGGGQETQYF	TGTGCCAGCAGTGAGACTGGACAGGGTGGTGGCCAAGAGACCCAGTACTTC
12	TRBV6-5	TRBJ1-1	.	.	CASRRPDSKAFF	TGTGCCAGCAGACGGCCCGACAGCAAAGCTTTCTTT
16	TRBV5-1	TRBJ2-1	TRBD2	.	CASSLAGSGGVNEQFF	TGCGCCAGCAGCTTGGCGGGTAGCGGGGGGGTAAATGAGCAGTTCTTC
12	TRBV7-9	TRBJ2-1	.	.	CASSPRSNEQFF	TGTGCCAGCAGCCCCCGGAGTAATGAGCAGTTCTTC
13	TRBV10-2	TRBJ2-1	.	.	CASSESSIYEQFF	TGCGCCAGCAGTGAGTCATCTATATATGAGCAGTTCTTC
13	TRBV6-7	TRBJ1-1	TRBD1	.	CASSPLGGPGAFF	TGTGCCAGCAGTCCCCTAGGGGGCCCTGGAGCTTTCTTT
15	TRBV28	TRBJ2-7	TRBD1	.	CASSTTRDRAHEQYF	TGTGCCAGCAGTACGACCCGGGACAGGGCCCACGAGCAGTACTTC
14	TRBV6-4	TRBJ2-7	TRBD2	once	CASSIAGGVGEQYF	TGTGCCAGCAGTATAGCGGGAGGAGTCGGCGAGCAGTACTTC
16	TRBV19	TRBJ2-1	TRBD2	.	CASSMGLAGFYNEQFF	TGTGCCAGTAGTATGGGACTAGCGGGATTCTACAATGAGCAGTTCTTC
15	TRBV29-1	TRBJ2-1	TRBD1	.	CSALFRTGGHGEQFF	TGCAGCGCACTCTTCCGGACAGGGGGTCACGGTGAGCAGTTCTTC
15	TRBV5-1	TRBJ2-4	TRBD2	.	CASSLVGGSLDIQYF	TGCGCCAGCAGCTTGGTGGGCGGGAGTCTTGACATTCAGTACTTC
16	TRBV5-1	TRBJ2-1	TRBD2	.	CASSFSGRSSYNEQFF	TGCGCCAGCAGCTTTAGCGGGAGGAGCTCCTACAATGAGCAGTTCTTC
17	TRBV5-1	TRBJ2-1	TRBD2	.	CASSIGTSGSAYNEQFF	TGCGCCAGCAGCATTGGGACTAGCGGGAGCGCATACAATGAGCAGTTCTTC
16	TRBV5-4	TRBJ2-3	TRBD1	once	CASGRDRGTSTDTQYF	TGTGCCAGCGGCCGGGACAGGGGGACTAGCACAGATACGCAGTATTTT
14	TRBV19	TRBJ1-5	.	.	CASSIRRDHQPQHF	TGTGCCAGTAGTATAAGGAGAGACCATCAGCCCCAGCATTTT
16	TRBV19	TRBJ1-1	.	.	CASSMVQEGMNTEAFF	TGTGCCAGTAGTATGGTCCAGGAGGGAATGAACACTGAAGCTTTCTTT
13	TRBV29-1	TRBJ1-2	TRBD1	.	CSGWDSEGYGYTF	TGCAGCGGGTGGGACAGTGAGGGCTATGGCTACACCTTC
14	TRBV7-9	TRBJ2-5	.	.	CASSLAGDQETQYF	TGTGCCAGCAGCTTAGCGGGAGATCAAGAGACCCAGTACTTC
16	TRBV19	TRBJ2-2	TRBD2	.	CASSHGLAGVDGELFF	TGTGCCAGTAGCCACGGACTAGCGGGAGTGGACGGGGAGCTGTTTTTT
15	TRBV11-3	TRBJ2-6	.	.	CASSPGGSGANVLTF	TGTGCCAGCAGCCCAGGGGGGTCTGGGGCCAACGTCCTGACTTTC
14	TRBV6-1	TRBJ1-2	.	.	CASRGRGTNYGYTF	TGTGCCAGCAGAGGCAGGGGCACTAACTATGGCTACACCTTC
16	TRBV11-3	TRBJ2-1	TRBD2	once	CASSLVGSGGYNEQFF	TGTGCCAGCAGCTTAGTGGGTAGCGGGGGGTACAATGAGCAGTTCTTC
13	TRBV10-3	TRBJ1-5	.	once	CASGGGKDQPQHF	TGTGCCAGCGGGGGAGGTAAGGATCAGCCCCAGCATTTT
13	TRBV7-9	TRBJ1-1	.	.	CASSLAGGAEAFF	TGTGCCAGCAGCCTGGCGGGGGGTGCAGAAGCTTTCTTT
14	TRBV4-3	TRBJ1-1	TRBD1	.	CASRKQGAGTEAFF	TGCGCCAGCAGGAAGCAGGGGGCAGGAACTGAAGCTTTCTTT
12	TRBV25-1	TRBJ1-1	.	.	CASSDRNTEAFF	TGTGCCAGCAGTGACAGGAACACTGAAGCTTTCTTT
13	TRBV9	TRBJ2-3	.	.	CASSVDSTDTQYF	TGTGCCAGCAGCGTAGACTCCACAGATACGCAGTATTTT
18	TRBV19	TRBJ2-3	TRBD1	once	CASSKTGSPHSSTDTQYF	TGTGCCAGTAGTAAGACAGGGAGTCCACATTCTAGCACAGATACGCAGTATTTT
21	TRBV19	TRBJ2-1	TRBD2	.	CASSIDWTGLAGGPPLGEQFF	TGTGCCAGTAGTATAGATTGGACGGGACTAGCGGGAGGCCCTCCCCTGGGTGAGCAGTTCTTC
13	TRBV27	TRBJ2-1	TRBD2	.	CASSSTSTNEQFF	TGTGCCAGCAGTTCGACTAGCACTAATGAGCAGTTCTTC
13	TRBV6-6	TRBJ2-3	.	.	CASMERTTDTQYF	TGTGCCAGCATGGAGCGGACCACAGATACGCAGTATTTT
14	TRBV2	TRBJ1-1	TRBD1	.	CASSPGQGVTEAFF	TGTGCCAGCAGCCCCGGACAGGGAGTCACTGAAGCTTTCTTT
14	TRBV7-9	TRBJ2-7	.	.	CASSLSPGGYEQYF	TGTGCCAGCAGCCTAAGTCCCGGGGGCTACGAGCAGTACTTC
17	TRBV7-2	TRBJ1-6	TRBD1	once	CASSLGSDGTVNSPLHF	TGTGCCAGCAGCTTAGGGTCGGATGGGACAGTGAATTCACCCCTCCACTTT
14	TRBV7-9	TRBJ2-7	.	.	CASSRGIPATEQYF	TGTGCCAGCAGCCGAGGGATCCCGGCAACTGAGCAGTACTTC
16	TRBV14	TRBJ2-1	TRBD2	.	CASSRRTSRPYNEQFF	TGTGCCAGCAGCCGAAGGACTAGCAGGCCCTACAATGAGCAGTTCTTC
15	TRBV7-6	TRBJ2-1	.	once	CASSYGLYTYNEQFF	TGTGCCAGCAGTTACGGACTCTATACCTACAATGAGCAGTTCTTC
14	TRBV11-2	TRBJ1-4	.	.	CASSKRHNNEKLFF	TGTGCCAGCAGTAAGAGACACAATAATGAAAAACTGTTTTTT
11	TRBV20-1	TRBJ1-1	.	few	CSASDYTEAFF	TGCAGTGCTAGTGACTACACTGAAGCTTTCTTT
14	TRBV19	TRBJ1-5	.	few	CASSTKLLGQPQHF	TGTGCCAGTAGCACGAAACTGCTAGGTCAGCCCCAGCATTTT
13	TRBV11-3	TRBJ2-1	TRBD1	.	CASSPGQNNEQFF	TGTGCCAGCAGCCCGGGACAGAACAATGAGCAGTTCTTC
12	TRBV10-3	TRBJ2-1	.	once	CAISVENNEQFF	TGTGCCATCAGTGTAGAAAACAATGAGCAGTTCTTC